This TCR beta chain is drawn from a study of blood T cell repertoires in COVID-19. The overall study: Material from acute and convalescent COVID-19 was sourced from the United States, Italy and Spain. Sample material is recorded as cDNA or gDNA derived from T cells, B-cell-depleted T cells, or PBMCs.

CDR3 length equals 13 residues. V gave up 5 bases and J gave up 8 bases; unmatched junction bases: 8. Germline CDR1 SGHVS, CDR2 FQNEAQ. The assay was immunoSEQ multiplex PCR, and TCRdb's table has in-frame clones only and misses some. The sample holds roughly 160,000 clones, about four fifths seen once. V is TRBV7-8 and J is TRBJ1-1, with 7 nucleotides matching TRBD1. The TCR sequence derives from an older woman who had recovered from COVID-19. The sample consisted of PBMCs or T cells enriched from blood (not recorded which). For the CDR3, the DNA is TGTGCCAGCAGCCCTAGACAGGGCAGAGAAGCTTTCTTT. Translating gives CASSPRQGREAFF.